This TCR beta chain was observed in a study of control samples from healthy donors and cancer patients. Germline trimming cut 4 bases from V and 4 bases from J; bases unmatched to any gene: 4. The germline V gene encodes CDR1 SGDLS and CDR2 YYNGEE. This CDR3 has 15 amino acids. Generated by immunoSEQ multiplex PCR, the TCRdb table keeps only in-frame clones and is missing some. The top ten clones hold roughly 1.2% of a sample with some 64,000 clones, approximately 90% of them seen once. In its sample, this clone was seen a few times. This sequence originates from a woman between 50 and 59 years old with colorectal cancer. The sequencing sample was made of PBMCs. This chain connects TRBV9 to TRBJ2-1, with TRBD2 identical over 11 bases. This CDR3 reads CASSPSGGMYNEQFF. For the CDR3, the DNA is TGTGCCAGCAGCCCTAGCGGGGGGATGTACAATGAGCAGTTCTTC.